The clone carrying this T cell receptor beta chain appeared many times. The data belong to a study of T cells after yellow fever vaccination. UMIs were added to TCR cDNA along with a universal primer site when it was made by 5'RACE template switching. TCRdb reprocessed the 5' RACE reads with MiXCR, giving one entry per CDR3 protein. The sample holds around 600,000 distinct CDR3 sequences, about 12% seen once. The source was PBMCs, collected on the day of the yellow fever booster vaccination. This clonotype was obtained from a man aged 25 to 40 who received the YFV17D yellow fever vaccine.

CDR3 region: CASSLGQGRSDGYTF. In DNA form, the CDR3 reads TGTGCCAGCAGCTTAGGACAGGGACGGTCAGATGGCTACACCTTC. This chain uses TRBV7-2 with TRBJ1-2, with 7 positions matching TRBD1. This CDR3 has 15 amino acids. The germline V gene has CDR1 SGHTA and CDR2 FQGNSA. The V segment lost 1 base and the J segment 6 bases; nucleotides outside the gene matches: 8. The variable domain in full, with the rest retrieved from reference TRBV7-2 and TRBJ1-2, is GAGVSQSPSNKVTEKGKDVELRCDPISGHTALYWYRQSLGQGLEFLIYFQGNSAPDKSGLPSDRFSAERTGGSVSTLTIQRTQQEDSAVYLCASSLGQGRSDGYTFGSGTRLTVV.